These 9 T cell receptor beta chains were all obtained from the same sample, sequenced in a study of low-dose radiotherapy and immunotherapy resistance in tumors. Time point: after trial treatment. Treatment denoted: LDRT plus nivolumab, ipilimumab, low-dose cyclophosphamide and aspirin (RACIN trial). PCR amplification of the TCRs was performed with Phusion for approximately 20 PCR cycles, and it relied on a constant-region primer together with a V-primer adapter. TCRdb itself ran the reads through MiXCR, one entry per CDR3 protein. The table shows roughly 50,000 distinct CDR3 sequences, with approximately 35% occurring only once. The sample was PBMCs, taken after low-dose radiotherapy plus immunotherapy. These TCRs come from a male donor with rectosigmoid adenocarcinoma.

This clonotype was detected once. The J gene is TRBJ2-5, the V gene TRBV24-1; D gene ambiguous. The CDR3 extends over 13 amino acids. CDR1 KGHDR and CDR2 SFDVKD come from the germline V gene. The V end was cut by 3 bases, the J end by 3 bases, with 7 bases between. The CDR3 sequence: CATSDHREETQYF. The CDR3 DNA sequence: TGTGCCACCAGTGATCACAGAGAAGAGACCCAGTACTTC.

There are many counts of this clonotype. V and J are TRBV9 and TRBJ2-1, with TRBD1 as a possible D gene (5 bases). The CDR3 totals 12 residues. Trimming shortened V by 4 bases and J by 8 bases, and 10 bases separated the two germline ends. CDR1 and CDR2 (germline): SGDLS, YYNGEE. This chain's CDR3 is CASSRQPHEQFF. DNA for the CDR3: TGTGCCAGCAGCCGACAGCCCCATGAGCAGTTCTTC.

This clonotype was seen repeatedly, ten times or more. V usage is TRBV4-1 and J usage is TRBJ1-2, with D possibly being TRBD1 (6 bases). This CDR3 is 18 amino acids long. In germline, CDR1 is MGHRA, CDR2 YSYEKL. V was pared by 2 bases and J by 5 bases, with 24 bases between. CDR3 sequence (DNA): TGCGCCAGCAGCCAATTAACATCTAGGACAGATGACCAATATGGCTACACCTTC. Its translation: CASSQLTSRTDDQYGYTF.

The chain joins TRBV29-1 to TRBJ2-7; D is perhaps TRBD2 (6 bases). CDR1 is SQVTM, CDR2 ANQGSEA, per germline. CDR3 length: 12 amino acids. V was clipped by 4 bases and J by 2 bases, with 9 bases between them. The CDR3 region has the DNA TGCAGCGTTGGAGGCGGGACCTACGAGCAGTACTTC. Its protein is CSVGGGTYEQYF.

This clonotype has at least ten counts. V usage is TRBV5-1 and J usage is TRBJ2-3; no clear D gene. Between the trimmed V and J ends, which lost 1 base and 5 bases, there was a span of 17 bases. Per the germline V gene, CDR1 is SGHRS and CDR2 is YFSETQ. CDR3 size: 16 residues. CDR3 residues: CASSLYGGQPQDTQYF. CDR3 nucleotides: TGCGCCAGCAGCTTGTATGGTGGCCAGCCGCAAGATACGCAGTATTTT.

This clonotype was found many times. The chain carries TRBV27 and TRBJ1-5; possible D gene TRBD1, 5 bases. The CDR3 totals 16 residues. With 7 bases removed from V and 0 bases from J, the gap between germline ends came to 16 bases. Germline lookup yields CDR1 MNHEY and CDR2 SMNVEV (reference sequence). The DNA for the CDR3 is TGTGCCAGCAACCCGCGGGGGGGTTATAGCAATCAGCCCCAGCATTTT. Protein sequence: CASNPRGGYSNQPQHF.

There are many counts of this clonotype. The chain links TRBV27 to TRBJ2-3, with 8 bases fitting TRBD2. V lost 6 bases to trimming and J lost 6 bases; unmatched junction nucleotides: 11. CDR1 is MNHEY and CDR2 is SMNVEV in the germline V gene (reference sequence). This CDR3 is built from 15 residues. The CDR3 sequence: CASRLKREIRDTQYF. CDR3 nucleotides: TGTGCCAGCAGACTTAAGCGGGAGATTCGGGATACGCAGTATTTT.

This clonotype was picked up many times. The chain carries TRBV13 and TRBJ2-1; D not resolved. V lost 1 base and J 9 bases, leaving 4 bases between the germline ends. The length of the CDR3 is 11 residues. Germline CDR1 and CDR2: PRHDT and FYEKMQ (reference sequence). The DNA for the CDR3 is TGTGCCAGCAGCTTAGAGGGTGAGCAGTTCTTC. The encoded protein is CASSLEGEQFF.

Comment on this clonotype: Being one base from a much bigger clone, this may be a read error. This chain joins TRBV7-9 and TRBJ2-5, with 10 bases fitting TRBD2. CDR3 size: 16 residues. Germline V gene data show CDR1 as SEHNR and CDR2 as FQNEAQ (reference sequence). The CDR3 DNA is TGTACCAGCAGCTCCATTGGACTAGCGGAACAAGAGACCCAGTACTTC. Its protein is CTSSSIGLAEQETQYF.